This TCR beta chain was recorded in a study of naive and memory T cell subsets. Two oligonucleotides, mixed equimolar, formed the beta constant-region primer covering TRBC1 and TRBC2. An oligonucleotide with the SP2 primer and a 12-nucleotide UMI was ligated to the cDNA 3' end. TCRdb passed the UMI-ligation and nested PCR reads through MiXCR, listing each CDR3 protein once. The sample carries around 27,000 distinct CDR3 sequences, approximately 12% recorded once. This CDR3 has 16 residues. The ends lost 4 bases at V and 3 bases at J; junction bases unmatched: 7. CDR1 and CDR2 (germline): MNHEY, SVGEGT. Four subsets defined by CD45RA and CD27 were sorted after CD3, CD4, CD8 and live/dead staining. There are a few counts of this clonotype.

The sequencing input was effector memory CD4+ T cells from blood. Subset: effector memory, CD45RA- CD27-. This TCR came from a human donor in good health. This rearrangement joins TRBV6-2 or TRBV6-3 to TRBJ1-1; 11 bases fit TRBD1. CDR3 DNA sequence: TGTGCCAGCAGTTTCGCCGGGACAGGGGGTTACACTGAAGCTTTCTTT. Its protein product is CASSFAGTGGYTEAFF.